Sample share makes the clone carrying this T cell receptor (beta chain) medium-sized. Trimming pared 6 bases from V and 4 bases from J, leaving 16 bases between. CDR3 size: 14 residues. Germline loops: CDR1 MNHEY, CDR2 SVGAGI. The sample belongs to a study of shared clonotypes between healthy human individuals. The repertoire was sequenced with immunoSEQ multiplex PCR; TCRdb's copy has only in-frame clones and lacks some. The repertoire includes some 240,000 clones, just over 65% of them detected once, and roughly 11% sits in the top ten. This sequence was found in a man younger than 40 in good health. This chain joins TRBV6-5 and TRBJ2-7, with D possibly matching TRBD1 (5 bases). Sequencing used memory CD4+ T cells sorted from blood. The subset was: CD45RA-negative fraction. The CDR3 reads CASSRLDSLYEQYF. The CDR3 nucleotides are TGTGCCAGCAGCAGACTTGACAGTTTGTACGAGCAGTACTTC.